The 13 T cell receptor beta chains below come from one sample, sequenced in a study of blood T cells in healthy people across ages. Through a sample-barcoded 5' primer and a J-beta primer mix, a second PCR was run for roughly 6 to 12 cycles. MiXCR, applied by TCRdb to the 5' RACE reads, yields one record per CDR3 protein. The repertoire holds roughly 2 million distinct CDR3 sequences, with 40% to 55% as singletons. Sequenced sample: blood. The source of these receptors is a woman aged 40 to 55 in good health.

The chain carries TRBV27 and TRBJ2-7; D perhaps matches TRBD2 (5 bases). The CDR3 runs 14 residues. V lost 7 bases and J lost 0, with 13 bases in between. CDR1 and CDR2 (germline): MNHEY, SMNVEV (reference sequence). The CDR3 nucleotides read TGTGCCAGCACAAGTGCGGGTAGCTCCTACGAGCAGTACTTC. This codes for CASTSAGSSYEQYF.

This clonotype was picked up a small number of times. The CDR3 here is CASSLDGISYEQYF. The CDR3 DNA reads TGTGCCAGCAGCTTAGATGGGATCTCCTACGAGCAGTACTTC. The chain is built from TRBV7-8 and TRBJ2-7, with D uncertain. This CDR3 comprises 14 residues. V lost 1 base to trimming and J lost 0 bases, with 7 bases between them. Germline V gene sequence: CDR1 SGHVS, CDR2 FQNEAQ.

The V call is TRBV20-1, the J call TRBJ1-5; D is possibly TRBD1 (6 bases). V lost 3 bases, J lost 2 bases, and 11 bases lay in between. CDR1 is DFQATT and CDR2 is SNEGSKA in the germline V gene (reference sequence). This CDR3 contains 14 residues. The chain's CDR3 is CSARGALRNQPQHF. The CDR3 DNA follows: TGCAGTGCTAGGGGGGCCCTTCGCAATCAGCCCCAGCATTTT.

The chain has TRBV4-1 and TRBJ2-3; D might be TRBD1 (5 bases). Trimming pared 0 bases from V and 1 base from J, leaving 14 bases between. CDR1 is MGHRA, CDR2 YSYEKL, per germline. CDR3 length: 17 residues. The CDR3 protein is CASSQDGFQGGTDTQYF. DNA for the CDR3: TGCGCCAGCAGCCAAGACGGGTTCCAAGGGGGCACAGATACGCAGTATTTT.

This clonotype showed up just a few times. This sequence joins TRBV6-1 and TRBJ2-3; the D gene is possibly TRBD1 (5 bases). The CDR3 runs to 19 residues. V was clipped by 3 bases and J by 1 base, with 23 bases between them. Germline V gene lookup returns CDR1 MNHNS and CDR2 SASEGT. CDR3 sequence (DNA): TGTGCCAGCAGTGAGGGCTTGGGGCTCGCCGTCCTACGCACAGATACGCAGTATTTT. It codes for CASSEGLGLAVLRTDTQYF.

V gene TRBV20-1 combines with J gene TRBJ2-1; TRBD2 agrees at 12 bases. The CDR3 is 18 amino acids. From germline, CDR1 is DFQATT and CDR2 SNEGSKA (reference sequence). V lost 1 base and J lost 4; bases outside the gene matches: 11. The CDR3 DNA reads as TGCAGTGCTAGAGCTCAACTAGCGGGGGGTTCGGGTTACAATGAGCAGTTCTTC. It encodes CSARAQLAGGSGYNEQFF.

The J gene is TRBJ1-2, the V gene TRBV5-1, with D perhaps TRBD1 (5 bases). The germline V gene encodes CDR1 SGHRS and CDR2 YFSETQ. The V end was cut by 3 bases, the J end by 5 bases, with 11 bases between. The CDR3 runs 13 residues. The CDR3 DNA reads TGCGCCAGCAGCTCAAGGGGCTGGTATGGCTACACCTTC. This sequence encodes CASSSRGWYGYTF.

The chain uses TRBV6-1 and TRBJ2-1; TRBD2 matches 11 bases. The J call may be faulty, since TRBJ2-7 better matches the DNA end. The length of the CDR3 is 17 residues. CDR1 MNHNS and CDR2 SASEGT come from the germline V gene. CDR3 amino acids: CASRSNTGTSGSNEQYF. The CDR3 DNA reads as TGTGCCAGCAGGTCGAATACCGGGACTAGCGGAAGCAATGAGCAGTACTTC.

The DNA of the CDR3 is TGCGCCAGCAGCCAAGAAGCTCCTAGCGCAGATACGCAGTATTTT. It encodes CASSQEAPSADTQYF. The chain employs TRBV4-1 and TRBJ2-3, with D maybe TRBD2 (6 bases). Deletions cut 0 bases from V and 4 bases from J, with 11 bases between. The CDR3 covers 15 residues. Per germline, CDR1 MGHRA and CDR2 YSYEKL.

The rearrangement joins TRBV24-1 to TRBJ2-3; D possibly matches TRBD1 or TRBD2 (6 bases each). Trimming stripped 1 base from V and 3 bases from J, with 13 bases between. This CDR3 is built from 16 residues. From germline, CDR1 is KGHDR and CDR2 SFDVKD. Here the CDR3 DNA reads TGTGCCACCAGTGATTTCTCGGGGGCTGGTACAGATACGCAGTATTTT. Protein sequence: CATSDFSGAGTDTQYF.

The chain is built from TRBV20-1 and TRBJ2-1; TRBD2 agrees at 8 bases. The germline V gene has CDR1 DFQATT and CDR2 SNEGSKA (reference sequence). This CDR3 has 13 residues. Unmatched junction bases numbered 4, after V lost 3 bases and J lost 6 bases. The CDR3, as DNA: TGCAGTGCTAGGCGCGGGGGGCCCAATGAGCAGTTCTTC. Translating gives CSARRGGPNEQFF.

V usage is TRBV4-1 and J usage is TRBJ2-5, with 7 bases lining up with TRBD1. V lost 2 bases, J lost 3 bases, and 12 bases stayed unmatched. The CDR3 consists of 17 residues. Germline assignment: CDR1 MGHRA and CDR2 YSYEKL. As DNA, the CDR3 is TGCGCCAGCAGCCAACACCAAGGGGGCGGAGATGAAGAGACCCAGTACTTC. Its protein product is CASSQHQGGGDEETQYF.

The chain's CDR3 is CATSEAHANYGYTF. The DNA for the CDR3 is TGTGCCACCAGTGAGGCACACGCTAACTATGGCTACACCTTC. V and J are TRBV24-1 and TRBJ1-2; no clear D. Germline CDR1 KGHDR, CDR2 SFDVKD. V lost 4 bases to trimming and J lost 0 bases, with 8 bases between them. The length of the CDR3 is 14 residues.